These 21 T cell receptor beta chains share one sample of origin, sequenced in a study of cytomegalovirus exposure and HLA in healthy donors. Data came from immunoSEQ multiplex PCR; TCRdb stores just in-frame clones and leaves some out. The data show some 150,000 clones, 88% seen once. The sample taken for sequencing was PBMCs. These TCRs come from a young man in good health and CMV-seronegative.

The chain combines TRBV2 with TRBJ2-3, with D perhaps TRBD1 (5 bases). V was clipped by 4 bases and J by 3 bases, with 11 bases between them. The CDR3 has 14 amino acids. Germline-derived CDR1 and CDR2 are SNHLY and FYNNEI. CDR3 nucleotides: TGTGCCAGCAGTGCAGGGAAAGGGACAGATACGCAGTATTTT. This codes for CASSAGKGTDTQYF.

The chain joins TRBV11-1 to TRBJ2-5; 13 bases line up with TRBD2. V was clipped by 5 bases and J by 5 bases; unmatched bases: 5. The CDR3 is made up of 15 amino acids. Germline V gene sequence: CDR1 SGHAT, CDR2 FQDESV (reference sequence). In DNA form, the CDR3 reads TGTGCCAGCAGCCATGGGACTAGCGGGATGGAGACCCAGTACTTC. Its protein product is CASSHGTSGMETQYF.

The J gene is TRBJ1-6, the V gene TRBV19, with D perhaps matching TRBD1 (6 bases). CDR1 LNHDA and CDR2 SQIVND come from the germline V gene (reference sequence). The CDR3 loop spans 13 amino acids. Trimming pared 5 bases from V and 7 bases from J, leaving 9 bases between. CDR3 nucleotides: TGTGCCAGTAGTCAGGGGTGGAATTCACCCCTCCACTTT. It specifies CASSQGWNSPLHF. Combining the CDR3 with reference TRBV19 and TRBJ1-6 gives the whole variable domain DGGITQSPKYLFRKEGQNVTLSCEQNLNHDAMYWYRQDPGQGLRLIYYSQIVNDFQKGDIAEGYSVSREKKESFPLTVTSAQKNPTAFYLCASSQGWNSPLHFGNGTRLTVT.

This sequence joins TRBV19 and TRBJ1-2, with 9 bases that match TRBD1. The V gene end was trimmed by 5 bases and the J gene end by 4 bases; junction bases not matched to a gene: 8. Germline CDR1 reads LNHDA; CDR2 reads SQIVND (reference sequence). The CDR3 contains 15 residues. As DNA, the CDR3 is TGTGCCAGTAGTGTTGGACAGGGGAGCGGCTATGGCTACACCTTC. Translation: CASSVGQGSGYGYTF. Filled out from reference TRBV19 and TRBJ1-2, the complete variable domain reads DGGITQSPKYLFRKEGQNVTLSCEQNLNHDAMYWYRQDPGQGLRLIYYSQIVNDFQKGDIAEGYSVSREKKESFPLTVTSAQKNPTAFYLCASSVGQGSGYGYTFGSGTRLTVV.

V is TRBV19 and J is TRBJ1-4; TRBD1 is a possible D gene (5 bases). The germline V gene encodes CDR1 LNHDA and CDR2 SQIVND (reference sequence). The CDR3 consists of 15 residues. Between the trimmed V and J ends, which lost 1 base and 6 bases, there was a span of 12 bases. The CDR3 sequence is CASSIVFRGDEKLFF. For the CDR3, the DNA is TGTGCCAGTAGTATAGTGTTCCGGGGGGATGAAAAACTGTTTTTT. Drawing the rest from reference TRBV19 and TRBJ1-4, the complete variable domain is DGGITQSPKYLFRKEGQNVTLSCEQNLNHDAMYWYRQDPGQGLRLIYYSQIVNDFQKGDIAEGYSVSREKKESFPLTVTSAQKNPTAFYLCASSIVFRGDEKLFFGSGTQLSVL.

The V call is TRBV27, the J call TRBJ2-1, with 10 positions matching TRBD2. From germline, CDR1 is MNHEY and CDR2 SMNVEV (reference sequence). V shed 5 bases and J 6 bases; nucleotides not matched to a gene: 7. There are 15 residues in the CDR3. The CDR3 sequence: CASSPWTSGTNEQFF. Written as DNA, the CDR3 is TGTGCCAGCAGTCCATGGACTAGCGGCACCAATGAGCAGTTCTTC.

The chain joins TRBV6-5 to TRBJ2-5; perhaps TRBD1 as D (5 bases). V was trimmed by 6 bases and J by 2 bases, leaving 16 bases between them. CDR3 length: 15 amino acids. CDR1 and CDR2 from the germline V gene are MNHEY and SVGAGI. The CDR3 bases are TGTGCCAGCAGCACTACTCGACAGTCGCAAGAGACCCAGTACTTC. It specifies CASSTTRQSQETQYF.

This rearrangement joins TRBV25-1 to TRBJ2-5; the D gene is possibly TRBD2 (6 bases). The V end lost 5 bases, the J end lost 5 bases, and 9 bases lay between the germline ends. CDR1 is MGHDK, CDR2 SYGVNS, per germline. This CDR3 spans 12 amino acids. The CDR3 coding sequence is TGTGCCAGCAGTCAAGGGAGGGAGACCCAGTACTTC. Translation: CASSQGRETQYF. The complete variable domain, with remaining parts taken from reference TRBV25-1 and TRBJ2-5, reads EADIYQTPRYLVIGTGKKITLECSQTMGHDKMYWYQQDPGMELHLIHYSYGVNSTEKGDLSSESTVSRIRTEHFPLTLESARPSHTSQYLCASSQGRETQYFGPGTRLLVL.

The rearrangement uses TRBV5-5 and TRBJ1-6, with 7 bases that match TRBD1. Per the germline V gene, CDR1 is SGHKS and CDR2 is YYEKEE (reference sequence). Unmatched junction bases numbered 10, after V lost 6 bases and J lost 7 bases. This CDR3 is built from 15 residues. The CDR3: CASTSSGTVNSPLHF. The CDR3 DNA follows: TGTGCCAGCACCTCTAGCGGGACAGTCAATTCACCCCTCCACTTT.

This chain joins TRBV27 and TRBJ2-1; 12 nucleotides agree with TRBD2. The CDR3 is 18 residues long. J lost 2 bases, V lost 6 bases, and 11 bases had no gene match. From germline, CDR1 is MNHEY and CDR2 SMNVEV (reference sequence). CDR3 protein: CASSLLLAGGLAYNEQFF. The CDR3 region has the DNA TGTGCCAGCAGCCTTCTACTAGCGGGAGGTTTGGCCTACAATGAGCAGTTCTTC.

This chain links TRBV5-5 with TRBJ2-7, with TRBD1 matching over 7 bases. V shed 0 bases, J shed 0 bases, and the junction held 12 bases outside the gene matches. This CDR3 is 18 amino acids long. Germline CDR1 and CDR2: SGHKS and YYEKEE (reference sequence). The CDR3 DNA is TGTGCCAGCAGCTTGGATACAGGGGATTTCCTATACTCCTACGAGCAGTACGTC. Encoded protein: CASSLDTGDFLYSYEQYV.

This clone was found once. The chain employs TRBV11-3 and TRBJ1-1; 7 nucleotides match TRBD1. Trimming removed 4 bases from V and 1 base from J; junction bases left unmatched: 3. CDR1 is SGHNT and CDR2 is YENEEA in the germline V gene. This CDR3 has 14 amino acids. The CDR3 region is CASSSRQGNTEAFF. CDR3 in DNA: TGTGCCAGCAGCTCGAGACAGGGGAACACTGAAGCTTTCTTT.

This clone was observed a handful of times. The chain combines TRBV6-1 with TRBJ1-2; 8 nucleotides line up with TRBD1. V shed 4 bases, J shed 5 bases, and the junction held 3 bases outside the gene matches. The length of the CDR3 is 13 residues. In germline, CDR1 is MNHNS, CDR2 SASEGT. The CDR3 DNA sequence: TGTGCCAGCAGTGGGACAGGGAAATATGGCTACACCTTC. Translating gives CASSGTGKYGYTF.

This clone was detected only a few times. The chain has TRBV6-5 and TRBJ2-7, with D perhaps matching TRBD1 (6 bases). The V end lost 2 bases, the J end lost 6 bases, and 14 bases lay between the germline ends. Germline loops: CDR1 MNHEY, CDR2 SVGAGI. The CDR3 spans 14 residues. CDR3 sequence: CASSYRQGIGEQYV. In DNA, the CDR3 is TGTGCCAGCAGTTACCGGCAGGGGATCGGCGAGCAGTACGTC.

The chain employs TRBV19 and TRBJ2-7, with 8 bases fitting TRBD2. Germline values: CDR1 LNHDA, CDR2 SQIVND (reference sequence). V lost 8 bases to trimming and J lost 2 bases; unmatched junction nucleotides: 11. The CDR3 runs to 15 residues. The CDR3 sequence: CASRRGGLPTYEQYF. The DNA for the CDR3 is TGTGCCAGTCGCCGCGGGGGGCTGCCTACCTACGAGCAGTACTTC. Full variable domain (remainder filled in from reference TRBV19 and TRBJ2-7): DGGITQSPKYLFRKEGQNVTLSCEQNLNHDAMYWYRQDPGQGLRLIYYSQIVNDFQKGDIAEGYSVSREKKESFPLTVTSAQKNPTAFYLCASRRGGLPTYEQYFGPGTRLTVT.

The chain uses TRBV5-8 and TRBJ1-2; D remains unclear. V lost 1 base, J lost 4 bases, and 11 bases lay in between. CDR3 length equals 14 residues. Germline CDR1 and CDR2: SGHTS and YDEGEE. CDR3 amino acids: CASSLPRRSYGYTF. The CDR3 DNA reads TGTGCCAGCAGCTTGCCCAGACGGAGCTATGGCTACACCTTC.

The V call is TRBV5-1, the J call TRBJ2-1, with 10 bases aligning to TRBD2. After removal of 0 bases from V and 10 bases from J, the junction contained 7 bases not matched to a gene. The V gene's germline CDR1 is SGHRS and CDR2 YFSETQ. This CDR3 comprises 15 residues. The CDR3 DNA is TGCGCCAGCAGCTTGGCCGCTAGCGGGAGACCAGAGCAGTTCTTC. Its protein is CASSLAASGRPEQFF.

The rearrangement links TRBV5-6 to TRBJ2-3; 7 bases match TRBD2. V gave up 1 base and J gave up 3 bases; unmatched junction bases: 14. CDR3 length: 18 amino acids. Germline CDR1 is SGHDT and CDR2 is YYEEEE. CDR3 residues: CASSLSGSVFGGTDTQYF. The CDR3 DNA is TGTGCCAGCAGCTTGTCCGGGTCGGTCTTCGGGGGGACAGATACGCAGTATTTT.

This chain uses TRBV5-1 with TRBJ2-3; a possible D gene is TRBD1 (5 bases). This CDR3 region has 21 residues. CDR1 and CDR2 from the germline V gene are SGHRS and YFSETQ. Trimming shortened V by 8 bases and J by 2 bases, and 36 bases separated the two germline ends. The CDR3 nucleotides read TGCGCCAGTCTCCATTCTACGACAGCCCCATCAATCCGGCTAAACACAGATACGCAGTATTTT. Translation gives CASLHSTTAPSIRLNTDTQYF.

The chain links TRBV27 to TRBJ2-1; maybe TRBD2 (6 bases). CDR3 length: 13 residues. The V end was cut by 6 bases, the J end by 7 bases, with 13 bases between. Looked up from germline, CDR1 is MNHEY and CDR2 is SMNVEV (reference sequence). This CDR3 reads CASSRDSKNEQFF. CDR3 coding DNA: TGTGCCAGCAGCCGGGACTCAAAAAATGAGCAGTTCTTC.

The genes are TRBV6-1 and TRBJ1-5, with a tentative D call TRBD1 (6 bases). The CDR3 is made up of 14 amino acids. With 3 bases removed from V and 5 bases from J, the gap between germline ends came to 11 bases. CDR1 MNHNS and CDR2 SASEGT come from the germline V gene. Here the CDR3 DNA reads TGTGCCAGCAGTGACGGACAGTCCTATCAGCCCCAGCATTTT. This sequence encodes CASSDGQSYQPQHF.